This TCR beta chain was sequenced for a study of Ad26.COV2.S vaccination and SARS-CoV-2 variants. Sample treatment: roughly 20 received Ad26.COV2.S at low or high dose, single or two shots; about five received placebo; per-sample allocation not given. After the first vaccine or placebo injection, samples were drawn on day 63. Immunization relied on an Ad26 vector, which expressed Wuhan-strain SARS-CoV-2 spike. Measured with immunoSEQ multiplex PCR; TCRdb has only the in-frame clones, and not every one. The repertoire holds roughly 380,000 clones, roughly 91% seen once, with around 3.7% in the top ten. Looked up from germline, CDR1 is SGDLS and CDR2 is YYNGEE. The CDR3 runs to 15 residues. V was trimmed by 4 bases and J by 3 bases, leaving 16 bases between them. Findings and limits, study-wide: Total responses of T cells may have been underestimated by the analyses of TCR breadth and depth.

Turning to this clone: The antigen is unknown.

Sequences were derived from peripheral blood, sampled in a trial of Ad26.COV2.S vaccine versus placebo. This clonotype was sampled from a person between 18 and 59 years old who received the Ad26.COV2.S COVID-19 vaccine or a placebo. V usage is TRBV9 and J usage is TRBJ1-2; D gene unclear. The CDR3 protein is CASSLGPRTDYGYTF. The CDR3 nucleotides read TGTGCCAGCAGCCTCGGGCCGAGAACAGACTATGGCTACACCTTC.